Listed below are T cell receptor beta chains from one sample, sequenced in a study of T cell responses to AZD1222 COVID-19 vaccine. This table comes from immunoSEQ multiplex PCR, and its TCRdb copy is limited to in-frame clones, with some not included. The sample contains roughly 150,000 clones, about 89% of which appear only once. The material was peripheral blood, obtained 28 days after the second AZD1222 dose. These receptors came from an adult who received the AZD1222 COVID-19 vaccine. CDR3s include the opening cysteine and the closing phenylalanine or tryptophan. The D gene is left open where the match is weak.

D | J | V | length | CDR3 | DNA
- | TRBJ2-2 | TRBV9 | 14 | CASSVGGATGELFF | TGTGCCAGCAGCGTAGGCGGCGCCACCGGGGAGCTGTTTTTT
- | TRBJ1-1 | TRBV6-1 | 13 | CASSPRRNTEAFF | TGTGCCAGCAGTCCCCGGAGGAACACTGAAGCTTTCTTT
- | TRBJ1-1 | TRBV11-2 | 12 | CASRRGEGEAFF | TGTGCCAGCAGACGGGGGGAGGGTGAAGCTTTCTTT
- | TRBJ1-1 | TRBV6-4 | 15 | CASSVASGANTEAFF | TGTGCCAGCAGTGTAGCGTCAGGCGCGAACACTGAAGCTTTCTTT
TRBD1 | TRBJ1-4 | TRBV19 | 16 | CASSQDVQGTNEKLFF | TGTGCCAGTAGCCAGGACGTACAGGGGACTAATGAAAAACTGTTTTTT
TRBD1 | TRBJ1-6 | TRBV11-2 | 15 | CASSLGAGQYSPLHF | TGTGCCAGCAGCTTAGGGGCGGGACAGTATTCACCCCTCCACTTT
- | TRBJ1-5 | TRBV6-5 | 16 | CASSSSFLLSNQPQHF | TGTGCCAGCAGTTCGTCGTTTTTACTTAGCAATCAGCCCCAGCATTTT
- | TRBJ1-1 | TRBV7-3 | 16 | CASSIYGEGPHTEAFF | TGTGCCAGCAGCATATACGGGGAGGGGCCACACACTGAAGCTTTCTTT
- | TRBJ2-7 | TRBV6-5 | 12 | CASRPGVGEQYF | TGTGCCAGCAGACCAGGCGTTGGCGAGCAGTACTTC
TRBD1 | TRBJ1-2 | TRBV28 | 14 | CASRSPRGQGGYTF | TGTGCCAGCAGAAGCCCTAGAGGACAGGGCGGCTACACCTTC
TRBD2 | TRBJ2-1 | TRBV9 | 18 | CASSALRGGQSSYNEQFF | TGTGCCAGCAGCGCATTACGCGGGGGGCAAAGCTCCTACAATGAGCAGTTCTTC
TRBD1 | TRBJ1-5 | TRBV11-2 | 15 | CASSSGQGPNQPQHF | TGTGCCAGCAGCTCCGGACAGGGGCCGAATCAGCCCCAGCATTTT
TRBD1 | TRBJ1-2 | TRBV29-1 | 16 | CSVPIAGQGVNYGYTF | TGCAGCGTACCCATCGCGGGACAGGGGGTTAACTATGGCTACACCTTC
TRBD1 | TRBJ1-3 | TRBV6-6 | 13 | CASGTGGGNTIYF | TGTGCCAGCGGGACAGGGGGGGGAAACACCATATATTTT
TRBD1 | TRBJ1-1 | TRBV23-1 | 14 | CAYDRARLNTEAFF | TGCGCTTATGACAGGGCCAGGCTGAACACTGAAGCTTTCTTT
- | TRBJ1-1 | TRBV5-4 | 14 | CASSFDQGLTEAFF | TGTGCCAGCAGCTTCGATCAGGGTCTAACTGAAGCTTTCTTT
- | TRBJ1-2 | TRBV29-1 | 10 | CSVNRDGYTF | TGCAGCGTAAACAGGGATGGCTACACCTTC
TRBD1 | TRBJ1-5 | TRBV19 | 15 | CASSPRQGAAQPQHF | TGTGCCAGTAGTCCTCGACAGGGGGCAGCTCAGCCCCAGCATTTT
TRBD2 | TRBJ2-7 | TRBV11-2 | 14 | CASSRGGGVYEQYF | TGTGCCAGCAGTCGCGGGGGGGGCGTCTACGAGCAGTACTTC
- | TRBJ1-1 | TRBV9 | 16 | CASSAQLGGVITEAFF | TGTGCCAGCAGCGCCCAATTGGGGGGTGTGATCACTGAAGCTTTCTTT
- | TRBJ2-5 | TRBV9 | 17 | CASSGPSSGLVMETQYF | TGTGCCAGCAGCGGCCCAAGCTCAGGGTTGGTTATGGAGACCCAGTACTTC
- | TRBJ2-5 | TRBV19 | 15 | CASSPIQGYQETQYF | TGTGCCAGTAGTCCAATACAGGGATACCAAGAGACCCAGTACTTC
- | TRBJ1-1 | TRBV29-1 | 15 | CSVVPGGRGKTEAFF | TGCAGCGTTGTCCCGGGGGGCAGGGGAAAGACTGAAGCTTTCTTT
- | TRBJ2-1 | TRBV11-2 | 16 | CASSPIGGAIPNEQFF | TGTGCCAGCAGCCCCATAGGGGGGGCCATTCCTAATGAGCAGTTCTTC
- | TRBJ2-7 | TRBV6-5 | 13 | CASSYAVSYEQYF | TGTGCCAGCAGTTACGCAGTTTCCTACGAGCAGTACTTC